One and the same sample provided the 18 T cell receptor beta chains below, sequenced in a study of blood T cell repertoires in COVID-19. The assay was immunoSEQ multiplex PCR, and TCRdb's table has in-frame clones only and misses some. This sample has approximately 92,000 clones, with about 83% found just once. The sample comprised peripheral blood. The receptor source for this set is a woman aged 55-70 years with COVID-19, enrolled during active disease.

The CDR3 loop reads CASSLTSGGPYEQYF. The CDR3 bases are TGCGCCAGCAGCTTGACATCGGGGGGACCCTACGAGCAGTACTTC. V gene TRBV5-1 combines with J gene TRBJ2-7; the match to TRBD2 covers 7 bases. The germline CDR1 and CDR2 sequences are SGHRS and YFSETQ. The trim removed 1 base at V and 2 bases at J, leaving 6 bases unmatched. The length of the CDR3 is 15 residues.

This clone occurred a few times. The V call is TRBV7-8, the J call TRBJ1-5; D ambiguous. The V and J ends lost 1 base and 2 bases respectively, with 6 bases between them. This CDR3 has 14 residues. The V gene's germline CDR1 is SGHVS and CDR2 FQNEAQ. This CDR3 is CASSLVPGNQPQHF. The CDR3 DNA reads TGTGCCAGCAGCTTAGTGCCAGGCAATCAGCCCCAGCATTTT.

The rearrangement links TRBV18 to TRBJ1-3, with TRBD1 matching over 8 bases. This CDR3 comprises 15 residues. Losses at the gene ends were 2 bases for V and 6 bases for J; bases not matched to a gene: 6. Germline V gives CDR1 KGHSH, CDR2 LQKENI. The CDR3 sequence: CASSPWTGPENTIYF. As DNA, the CDR3 is TGTGCCAGCTCACCATGGACAGGGCCAGAAAACACCATATATTTT.

This clone was picked up a small number of times. This sequence joins TRBV5-5 and TRBJ1-1; TRBD1 might be the D (6 bases). V was clipped by 1 base and J by 0 bases, with 13 bases between them. This CDR3 spans 16 amino acids. The germline V gene has CDR1 SGHKS and CDR2 YYEKEE (reference sequence). Written as DNA, the CDR3 is TGTGCCAGCAGCTTGAGCAGGGGTTCGGTGAACACTGAAGCTTTCTTT. Amino acids: CASSLSRGSVNTEAFF.

The V and J genes are TRBV27 and TRBJ2-7; 8 bases are a match to TRBD1. Germline V gene sequence: CDR1 MNHEY, CDR2 SMNVEV (reference sequence). The V and J ends lost 5 bases and 3 bases, in that order; junction bases with no gene match: 6. The CDR3 is 14 amino acids. The CDR3 DNA is TGTGCCAGCAGTCGGACAGGGATGGTCTACGAGCAGTACTTC. This encodes CASSRTGMVYEQYF.

This clone was counted a few times. The chain couples TRBV4-3 to TRBJ1-2; D call uncertain. The CDR3 runs to 15 residues. CDR1 and CDR2 from the germline V gene are LGHNA and YSLEER. Trimming took off 2 bases at V and 8 bases at J, with 18 bases between the two ends. CDR3 loop: CASSQSKGGGEGYTF. The CDR3 DNA reads as TGCGCCAGCAGCCAAAGTAAAGGTGGCGGGGAAGGCTACACCTTC.

The J gene is TRBJ2-3, the V gene TRBV25-1; weak D call: TRBD1 (6 bases). Deletions cut 4 bases from V and 0 bases from J, with 8 bases between. The CDR3 has 14 amino acids. CDR1 is MGHDK and CDR2 is SYGVNS in the germline V gene. DNA for the CDR3: TGTGCCAGCAGTGCCACAGGGAGCACAGATACGCAGTATTTT. Translated, it gives CASSATGSTDTQYF.

This clone was seen only once. The chain recombines TRBV6-5 with TRBJ1-5; the D is unclear. The germline V gene has CDR1 MNHEY and CDR2 SVGAGI. With 3 bases removed from V and 3 bases from J, the gap between germline ends came to 12 bases. The CDR3 is made up of 15 amino acids. CDR3: CASSYDTPINQPQHF. DNA of the CDR3: TGTGCCAGCAGTTATGACACCCCGATCAATCAGCCCCAGCATTTT.

Notes on this clone: The sample has other DNA sequences that encode this CDR3 too. The chain employs TRBV5-1 and TRBJ2-3, with TRBD2 matching 7 bases. The CDR3 runs 15 residues. The V segment lost 2 bases and the J segment 1 base; nucleotides outside the gene matches: 4. Germline CDR1 reads SGHRS; CDR2 reads YFSETQ. The CDR3, as DNA: TGCGCCAGCAGCTTCTCCCGGGGGGGCACAGATACGCAGTATTTT. This gives the protein CASSFSRGGTDTQYF.

The chain recombines TRBV19 with TRBJ1-2; maybe TRBD1 (5 bases). CDR3 size: 14 residues. The germline V gene encodes CDR1 LNHDA and CDR2 SQIVND (reference sequence). V gave up 5 bases and J gave up 7 bases, with 17 bases separating them. This CDR3 is CASSAGGNLRGYTF. The CDR3 bases are TGTGCCAGTAGTGCGGGGGGGAACCTGCGTGGCTACACCTTC.

The genes are TRBV29-1 and TRBJ1-2, with D perhaps TRBD1 (6 bases). V lost 0 bases and J 4 bases, leaving 12 bases between the germline ends. The CDR3 covers 14 residues. CDR1 and CDR2 (germline): SQVTM, ANQGSEA. For the CDR3, the DNA is TGCAGCGTTGAAGATCAGGGGTTCGGCTATGGCTACACCTTC. Amino acid sequence: CSVEDQGFGYGYTF.

This chain joins TRBV13 and TRBJ2-2; 15 bases are shared with TRBD2. The CDR3 extends over 17 amino acids. The V and J ends lost 5 bases and 8 bases, in that order; junction bases with no gene match: 9. Germline CDR1 and CDR2: PRHDT and FYEKMQ (reference sequence). The DNA of the CDR3 is TGTGCCAGCAGCCCACGGACTAGCGGGGGGGCCTTTGGGGAGCTGTTTTTT. Encoded protein: CASSPRTSGGAFGELFF.

The V and J genes are TRBV5-4 and TRBJ2-3; 7 bases line up with TRBD2. This CDR3 region has 14 residues. V lost 5 bases to trimming and J lost 2 bases; unmatched junction nucleotides: 5. Germline-derived CDR1 and CDR2 are SGHNT and YYREEE (reference sequence). The CDR3: CASRGRGFTDTQYF. CDR3 sequence (DNA): TGTGCCAGCAGAGGGCGGGGGTTCACAGATACGCAGTATTTT.

The chain couples TRBV29-1 to TRBJ2-2, with D maybe TRBD2 (7 bases). V was shortened by 3 bases and J by 3 bases, with 11 bases between the two germline ends. This CDR3 is built from 14 residues. Germline CDR1 and CDR2: SQVTM and ANQGSEA. This CDR3 is CSVDSGGYTGELFF. CDR3 DNA: TGCAGCGTTGACTCGGGGGGCTACACCGGGGAGCTGTTTTTT.

The gene calls are TRBV23-1 and TRBJ1-4; no firm D call. TRBV23-1 is sorted into the ORF group, with uncertain function. The CDR3 loop spans 13 amino acids. V was cut by 11 bases and J by 4 bases, with 14 bases left in between. CDR3 protein: CAGRAVDNEKLFF. The CDR3 coding sequence is TGCGCCGGGCGGGCGGTTGATAATGAAAAACTGTTTTTT.

The chain recombines TRBV7-8 with TRBJ2-2; unclear D gene. The CDR3 extends over 13 amino acids. Deletions cut 5 bases from V and 6 bases from J, with 10 bases between. Germline-derived CDR1 and CDR2 are SGHVS and FQNEAQ. CDR3: CASSRLGPGELFF. CDR3 coding DNA: TGTGCCAGCAGCCGTTTGGGCCCCGGGGAGCTGTTTTTT.

The CDR3 is CASRPGGADTQYF. CDR3 nucleotide sequence: TGTGCCAGCAGACCTGGGGGCGCAGATACGCAGTATTTT. V usage is TRBV7-2 and J usage is TRBJ2-3; perhaps TRBD1 as D (6 bases). The germline V and J ends were trimmed by 6 bases and 4 bases, with 11 bases remaining between them. Germline V CDR1 and CDR2: SGHTA, FQGNSA. The CDR3 consists of 13 residues.

The chain carries TRBV6-5 and TRBJ2-5, with 8 bases that match TRBD2. J was trimmed by 2 bases and V by 6 bases; bases with no gene match: 8. CDR3 length equals 15 residues. CDR1 MNHEY and CDR2 SVGAGI come from the germline V gene. CDR3: CASSPSGGRQETQYF. CDR3 bases: TGTGCCAGCAGCCCCTCGGGGGGGCGGCAAGAGACCCAGTACTTC.